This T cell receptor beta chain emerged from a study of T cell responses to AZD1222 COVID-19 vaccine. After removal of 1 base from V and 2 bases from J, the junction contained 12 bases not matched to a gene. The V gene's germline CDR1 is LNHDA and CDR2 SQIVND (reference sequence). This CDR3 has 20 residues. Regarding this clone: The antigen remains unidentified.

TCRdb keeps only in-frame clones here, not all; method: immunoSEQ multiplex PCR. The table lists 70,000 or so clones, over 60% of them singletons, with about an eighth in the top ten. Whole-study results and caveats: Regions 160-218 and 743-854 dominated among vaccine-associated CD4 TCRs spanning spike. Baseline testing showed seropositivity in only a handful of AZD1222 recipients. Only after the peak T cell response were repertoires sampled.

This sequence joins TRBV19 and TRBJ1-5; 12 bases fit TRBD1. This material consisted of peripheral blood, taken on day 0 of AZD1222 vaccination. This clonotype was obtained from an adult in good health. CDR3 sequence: CASSIGIRDRGQAGNQPQHF. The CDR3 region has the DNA TGTGCCAGTAGTATAGGAATAAGGGACAGGGGGCAGGCGGGCAATCAGCCCCAGCATTTT.